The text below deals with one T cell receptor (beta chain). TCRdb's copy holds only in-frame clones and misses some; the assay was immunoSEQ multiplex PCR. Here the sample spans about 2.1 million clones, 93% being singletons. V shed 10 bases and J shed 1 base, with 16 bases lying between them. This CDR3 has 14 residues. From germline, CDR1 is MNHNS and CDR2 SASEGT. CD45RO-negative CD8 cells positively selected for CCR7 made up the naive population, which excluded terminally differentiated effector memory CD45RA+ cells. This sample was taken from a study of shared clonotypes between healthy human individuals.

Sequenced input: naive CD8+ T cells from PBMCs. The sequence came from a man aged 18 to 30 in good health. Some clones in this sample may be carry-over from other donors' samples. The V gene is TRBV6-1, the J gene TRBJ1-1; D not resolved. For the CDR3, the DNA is TGTGCCAACTCTTGGGCCGTTGGGAACACTGAAGCTTTCTTT. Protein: CANSWAVGNTEAFF.